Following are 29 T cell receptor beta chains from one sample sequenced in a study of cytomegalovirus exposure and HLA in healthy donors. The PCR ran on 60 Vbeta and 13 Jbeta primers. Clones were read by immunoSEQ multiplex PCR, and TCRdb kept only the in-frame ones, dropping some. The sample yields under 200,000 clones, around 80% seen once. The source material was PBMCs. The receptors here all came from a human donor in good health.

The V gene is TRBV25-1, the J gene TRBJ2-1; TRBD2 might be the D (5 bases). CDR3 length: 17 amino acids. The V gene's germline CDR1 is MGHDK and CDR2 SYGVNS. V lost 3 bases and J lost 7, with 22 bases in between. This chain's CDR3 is CASSDMGDTEMRNEQFF. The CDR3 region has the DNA TGTGCCAGCAGTGACATGGGAGACACCGAAATGAGGAATGAGCAGTTCTTC.

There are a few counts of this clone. CDR3 residues: CATSIQGDSPLHF. The CDR3 region has the DNA TGTGCCACCTCAATACAGGGGGATTCACCCCTCCACTTT. The chain has TRBV15 and TRBJ1-6, with 8 bases aligning to TRBD1. CDR3 length: 13 residues. The V and J ends lost 8 bases and 8 bases, in that order; junction bases with no gene match: 5. CDR1 is LNHNV and CDR2 is YYDKDF in the germline V gene (reference sequence).

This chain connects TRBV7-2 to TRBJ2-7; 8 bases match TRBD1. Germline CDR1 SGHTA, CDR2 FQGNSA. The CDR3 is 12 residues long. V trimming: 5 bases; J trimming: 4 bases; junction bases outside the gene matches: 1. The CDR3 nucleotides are TGTGCCAGCAGCCGACAGGGGTACGAGCAGTACTTC. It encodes CASSRQGYEQYF.

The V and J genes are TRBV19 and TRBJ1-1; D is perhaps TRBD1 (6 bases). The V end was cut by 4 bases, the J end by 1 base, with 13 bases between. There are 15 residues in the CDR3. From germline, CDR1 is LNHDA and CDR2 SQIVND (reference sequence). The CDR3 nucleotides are TGTGCCAGTAGTAACTACAGGGTAGGGAACACTGAAGCTTTCTTT. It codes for CASSNYRVGNTEAFF.

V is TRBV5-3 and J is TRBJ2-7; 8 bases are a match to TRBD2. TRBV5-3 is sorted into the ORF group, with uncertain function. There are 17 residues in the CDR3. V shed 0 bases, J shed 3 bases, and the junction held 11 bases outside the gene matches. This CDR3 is CARSLVPAGVSSYEQYF. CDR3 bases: TGTGCCAGAAGCTTGGTTCCAGCGGGGGTCTCAAGCTACGAGCAGTACTTC.

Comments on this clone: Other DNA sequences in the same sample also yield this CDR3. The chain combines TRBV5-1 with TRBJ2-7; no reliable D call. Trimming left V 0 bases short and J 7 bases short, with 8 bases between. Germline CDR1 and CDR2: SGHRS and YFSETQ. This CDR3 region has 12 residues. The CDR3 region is CASSLGLDEQYF. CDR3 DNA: TGCGCCAGCAGCTTGGGACTGGATGAGCAGTACTTC.

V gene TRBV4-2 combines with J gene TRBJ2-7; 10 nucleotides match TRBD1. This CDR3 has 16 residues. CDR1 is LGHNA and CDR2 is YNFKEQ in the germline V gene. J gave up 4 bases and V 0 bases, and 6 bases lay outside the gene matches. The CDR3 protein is CASSQDGTGERYEQYF. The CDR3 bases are TGTGCCAGCAGCCAAGACGGGACAGGGGAGCGGTACGAGCAGTACTTC.

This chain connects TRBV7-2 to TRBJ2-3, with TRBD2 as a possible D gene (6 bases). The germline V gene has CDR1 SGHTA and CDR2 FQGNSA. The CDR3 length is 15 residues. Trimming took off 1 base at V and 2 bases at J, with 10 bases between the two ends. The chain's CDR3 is CASSLDGRLTDTQYF. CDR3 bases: TGTGCCAGCAGCTTAGATGGGAGGCTCACAGATACGCAGTATTTT.

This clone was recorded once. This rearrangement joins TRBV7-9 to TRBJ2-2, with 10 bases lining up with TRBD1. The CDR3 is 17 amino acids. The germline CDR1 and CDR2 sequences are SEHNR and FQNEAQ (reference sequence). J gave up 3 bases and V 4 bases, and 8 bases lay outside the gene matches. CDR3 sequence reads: CASSSPPGTGDTGELFF. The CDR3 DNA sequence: TGTGCCAGCAGCTCCCCCCCCGGGACAGGGGACACCGGGGAGCTGTTTTTT.

The CDR3 protein is CARTVGLYNEQFF. In nucleotides, the CDR3 is TGCGCCAGGACAGTGGGCCTATACAATGAGCAGTTCTTC. The chain couples TRBV10-1 to TRBJ2-1, with D perhaps TRBD1 (5 bases). The length of the CDR3 is 13 residues. Germline values: CDR1 WNHNN, CDR2 SYGVQD (reference sequence). Trimming took off 9 bases at V and 4 bases at J, with 13 bases between the two ends.

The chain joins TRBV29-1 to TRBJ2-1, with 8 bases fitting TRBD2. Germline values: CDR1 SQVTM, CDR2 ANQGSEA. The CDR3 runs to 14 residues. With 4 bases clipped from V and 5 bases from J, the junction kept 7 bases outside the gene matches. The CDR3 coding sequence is TGCAGCGTTGTTACCGTAGCGGGGCACAATGAGCAGTTCTTC. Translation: CSVVTVAGHNEQFF.

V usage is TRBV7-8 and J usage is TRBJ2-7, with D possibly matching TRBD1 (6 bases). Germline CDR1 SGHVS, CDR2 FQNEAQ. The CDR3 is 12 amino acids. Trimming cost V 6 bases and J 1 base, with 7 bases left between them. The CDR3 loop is CASRTGSYEQYF. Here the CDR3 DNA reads TGTGCCAGCAGGACAGGTTCCTACGAGCAGTACTTC. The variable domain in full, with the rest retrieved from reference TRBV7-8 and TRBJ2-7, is GAGVSQSPRYKVAKRGQDVALRCDPISGHVSLFWYQQALGQGPEFLTYFQNEAQLDKSGLPSDRFFAERPEGSVSTLKIQRTQQEDSAVYLCASRTGSYEQYFGPGTRLTVT.

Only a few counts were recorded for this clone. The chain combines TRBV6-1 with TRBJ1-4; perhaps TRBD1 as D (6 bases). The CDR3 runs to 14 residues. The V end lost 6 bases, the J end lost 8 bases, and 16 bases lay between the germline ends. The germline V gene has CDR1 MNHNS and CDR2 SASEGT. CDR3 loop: CASSKGQLGEKLFF. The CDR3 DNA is TGTGCCAGCAGCAAAGGACAGTTAGGGGAAAAACTGTTTTTT.

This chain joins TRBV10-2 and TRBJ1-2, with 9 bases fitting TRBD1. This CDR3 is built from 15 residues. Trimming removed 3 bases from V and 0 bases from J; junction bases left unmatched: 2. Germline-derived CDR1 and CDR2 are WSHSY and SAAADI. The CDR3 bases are TGCGCCAGCAGTGACGGGACAGGGACTAACTATGGCTACACCTTC. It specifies CASSDGTGTNYGYTF.

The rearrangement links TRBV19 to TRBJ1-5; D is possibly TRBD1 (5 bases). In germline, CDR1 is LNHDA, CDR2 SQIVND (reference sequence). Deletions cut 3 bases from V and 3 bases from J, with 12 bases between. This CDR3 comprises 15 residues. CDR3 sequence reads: CASSIGAVVNQPQHF. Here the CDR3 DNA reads TGTGCCAGTAGTATTGGGGCAGTAGTCAATCAGCCCCAGCATTTT.

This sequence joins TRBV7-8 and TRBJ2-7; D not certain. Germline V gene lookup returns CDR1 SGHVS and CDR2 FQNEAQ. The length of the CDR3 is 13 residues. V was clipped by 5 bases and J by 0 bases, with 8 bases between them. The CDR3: CASSLGPSYEQYF. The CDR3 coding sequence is TGTGCCAGCAGCCTTGGGCCCTCCTACGAGCAGTACTTC.

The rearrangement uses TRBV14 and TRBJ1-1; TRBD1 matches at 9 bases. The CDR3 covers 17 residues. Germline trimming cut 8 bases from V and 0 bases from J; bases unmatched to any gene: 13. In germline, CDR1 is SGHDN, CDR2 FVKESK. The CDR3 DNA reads TGTGCCAGCCTTGGCTTGGGACAGGGATCCATGAACACTGAAGCTTTCTTT. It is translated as CASLGLGQGSMNTEAFF.

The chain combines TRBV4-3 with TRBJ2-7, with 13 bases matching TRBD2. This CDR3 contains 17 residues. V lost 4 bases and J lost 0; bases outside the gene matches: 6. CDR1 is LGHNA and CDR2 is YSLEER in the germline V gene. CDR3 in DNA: TGCGCCAGCAGCCCCTCCGGACTAGCGGGGGCCTCCTACGAGCAGTACTTC. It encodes CASSPSGLAGASYEQYF.

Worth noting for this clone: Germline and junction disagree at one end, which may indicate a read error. The CDR3 protein is CASSSQTASSGANVLTF. For the CDR3, the DNA is TGTGCTAGCAGCTCCCAGACGGCTAGCTCTGGGGCCAACGTCCTGACTTTC. V usage is TRBV7-7 and J usage is TRBJ2-6; D unclear. From germline, CDR1 is SSHAT and CDR2 FNYEAQ (reference sequence). This CDR3 is 17 amino acids long.

CDR3 loop: CSVIWDSSYEQYF. For the CDR3, the DNA is TGCAGCGTTATTTGGGACAGTTCCTACGAGCAGTACTTC. The chain is built from TRBV29-1 and TRBJ2-7; 7 bases map to TRBD1. Germline values: CDR1 SQVTM, CDR2 ANQGSEA. J was trimmed by 1 base and V by 5 bases; bases with no gene match: 5. The CDR3 contains 13 residues.

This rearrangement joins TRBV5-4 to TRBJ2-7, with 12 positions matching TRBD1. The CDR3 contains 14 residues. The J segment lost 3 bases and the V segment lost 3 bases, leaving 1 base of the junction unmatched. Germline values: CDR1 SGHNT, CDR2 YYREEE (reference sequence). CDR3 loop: CASSWDRGHYEQYF. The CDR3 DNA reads TGTGCCAGCAGCTGGGACAGGGGGCACTACGAGCAGTACTTC.

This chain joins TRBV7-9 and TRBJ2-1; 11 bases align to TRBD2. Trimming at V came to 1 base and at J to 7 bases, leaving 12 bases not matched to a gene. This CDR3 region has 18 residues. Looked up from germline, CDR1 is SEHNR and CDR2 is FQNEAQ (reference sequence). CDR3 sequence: CASSLGSLAGGHRNEQFF. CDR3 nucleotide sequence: TGTGCCAGCAGCTTAGGTTCCCTAGCGGGGGGCCATAGAAATGAGCAGTTCTTC.

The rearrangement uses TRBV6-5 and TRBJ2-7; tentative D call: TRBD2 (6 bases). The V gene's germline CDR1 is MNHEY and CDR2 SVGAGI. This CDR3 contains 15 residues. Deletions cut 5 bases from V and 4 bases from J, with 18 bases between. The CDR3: CASSPRWRDAYEQYF. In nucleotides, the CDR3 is TGTGCCAGCAGTCCCCGCTGGAGGGATGCGTACGAGCAGTACTTC.

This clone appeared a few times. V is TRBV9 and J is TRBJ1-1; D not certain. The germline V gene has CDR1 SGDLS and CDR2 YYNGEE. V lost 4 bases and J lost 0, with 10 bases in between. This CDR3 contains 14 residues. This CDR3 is CASSPIEMNTEAFF. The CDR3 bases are TGTGCCAGCAGCCCAATTGAGATGAACACTGAAGCTTTCTTT.

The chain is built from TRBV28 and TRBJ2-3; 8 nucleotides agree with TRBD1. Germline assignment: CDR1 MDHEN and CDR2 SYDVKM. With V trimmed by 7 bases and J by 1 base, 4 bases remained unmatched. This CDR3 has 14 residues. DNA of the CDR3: TGTGCCAGCAAGGCACAGGGGGGCACAGATACGCAGTATTTT. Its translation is CASKAQGGTDTQYF.

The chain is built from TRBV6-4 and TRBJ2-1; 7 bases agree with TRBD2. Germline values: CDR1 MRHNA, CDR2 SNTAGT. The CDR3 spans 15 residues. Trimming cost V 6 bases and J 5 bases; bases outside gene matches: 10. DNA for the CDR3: TGTGCCAGCAGCCAAAGGGCGGGGGAGAACAATGAGCAGTTCTTC. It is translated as CASSQRAGENNEQFF.

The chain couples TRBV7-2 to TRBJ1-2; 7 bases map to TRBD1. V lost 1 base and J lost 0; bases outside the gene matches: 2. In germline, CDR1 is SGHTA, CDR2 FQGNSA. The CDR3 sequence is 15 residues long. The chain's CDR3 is CASSLVQGTNYGYTF. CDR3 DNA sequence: TGTGCCAGCAGCTTAGTACAGGGGACTAACTATGGCTACACCTTC.

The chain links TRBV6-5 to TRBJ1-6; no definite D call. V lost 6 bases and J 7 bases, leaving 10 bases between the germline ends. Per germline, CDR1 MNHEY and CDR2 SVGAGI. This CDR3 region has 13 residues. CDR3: CASSWASNSPLHF. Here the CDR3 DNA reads TGTGCCAGCAGCTGGGCCTCCAATTCACCCCTCCACTTT.

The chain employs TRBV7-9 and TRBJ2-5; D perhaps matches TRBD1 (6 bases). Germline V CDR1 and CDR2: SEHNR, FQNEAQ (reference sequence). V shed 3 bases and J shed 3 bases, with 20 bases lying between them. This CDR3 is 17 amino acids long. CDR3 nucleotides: TGTGCCAGCAGCTTCAATCTCGGACAGTTTATTAAAGAGACCCAGTACTTC. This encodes CASSFNLGQFIKETQYF.